The 31 T cell receptor beta chains in this list originate from one sample, sequenced in a study of shared clonotypes between healthy human individuals. As defined, naive CD8 cells were CD45RO-negative and positively selected for CCR7, with terminally differentiated effector memory CD45RA+ cells excluded. The data were produced by immunoSEQ multiplex PCR, yet TCRdb's version contains in-frame clones alone and is incomplete. This table holds 550,000 to 750,000 clones, 95% to 96% found once. The sample consisted of naive CD8+ T cells sorted from blood. These receptor sequences come from a woman in her 30s in good health.

The chain joins TRBV27 to TRBJ2-7, with D possibly matching TRBD1 (5 bases). V was trimmed by 6 bases and J by 4 bases, leaving 19 bases between them. Germline CDR1 and CDR2: MNHEY and SMNVEV (reference sequence). The CDR3 covers 15 residues. In DNA form, the CDR3 reads TGTGCCAGCAGCCTGACGGCCACTGGGGCGTACGAGCAGTACTTC. Translating it yields CASSLTATGAYEQYF.

The J gene is TRBJ2-7, the V gene TRBV2; tentative D call: TRBD1 (6 bases). Trimming pared 7 bases from V and 3 bases from J, leaving 13 bases between. Germline values: CDR1 SNHLY, CDR2 FYNNEI. This CDR3 is 13 amino acids long. The DNA of the CDR3 is TGTGCCAGCACCCTAGGACAGAACTACGAGCAGTACTTC. Translation gives CASTLGQNYEQYF. The variable domain in full, with the rest retrieved from reference TRBV2 and TRBJ2-7, is EPEVTQTPSHQVTQMGQEVILRCVPISNHLYFYWYRQILGQKVEFLVSFYNNEISEKSEIFDDQFSVERPDGSNFTLKIRSTKLEDSAMYFCASTLGQNYEQYFGPGTRLTVT.

V gene TRBV7-2 combines with J gene TRBJ1-1; D is ambiguous. Per germline, CDR1 SGHTA and CDR2 FQGNSA. V was cut by 7 bases and J by 1 base, with 13 bases left in between. CDR3 size: 14 residues. Here the CDR3 DNA reads TGTGCCAGCACCAAGAACCCCCCGAACACTGAAGCTTTCTTT. As protein: CASTKNPPNTEAFF. The full variable domain, completed using reference TRBV7-2 and TRBJ1-1, is GAGVSQSPSNKVTEKGKDVELRCDPISGHTALYWYRQSLGQGLEFLIYFQGNSAPDKSGLPSDRFSAERTGGSVSTLTIQRTQQEDSAVYLCASTKNPPNTEAFFGQGTRLTVV.

In DNA form, the CDR3 reads TGTGCCAGCAGCTTAGGCCTGGCGGGAGGTGTCAAAAACATTCAGTACTTC. This gives the protein CASSLGLAGGVKNIQYF. V usage is TRBV13 and J usage is TRBJ2-4; 8 bases match TRBD2. Germline-derived CDR1 and CDR2 are PRHDT and FYEKMQ (reference sequence). CDR3 size: 17 residues. V lost 0 bases and J lost 3; bases outside the gene matches: 7.

This clone was picked up one time. The V gene is TRBV5-1, the J gene TRBJ2-1; TRBD2 aligns across 11 bases. Germline V lookup: CDR1 SGHRS, CDR2 YFSETQ. This CDR3 has 16 amino acids. V shed 4 bases, J shed 9 bases, and the junction held 12 bases outside the gene matches. The CDR3 loop is CASSEALAGVGGEQFF. CDR3 nucleotides: TGCGCCAGCAGCGAGGCACTAGCGGGAGTAGGGGGTGAGCAGTTCTTC.

This rearrangement joins TRBV19 to TRBJ1-5; tentatively, D is TRBD1 (5 bases). This CDR3 is built from 14 residues. The germline CDR1 and CDR2 sequences are LNHDA and SQIVND (reference sequence). V was trimmed by 5 bases and J by 1 base, leaving 9 bases between them. The CDR3 DNA reads TGTGCCAGTAGTGCCCGGGACAGCAATCAGCCCCAGCATTTT. As protein: CASSARDSNQPQHF.

The V call is TRBV28, the J call TRBJ2-5, with D unresolved. From germline, CDR1 is MDHEN and CDR2 SYDVKM. Trimming pared 3 bases from V and 7 bases from J, leaving 15 bases between. This CDR3 has 14 amino acids. The CDR3 region is CASSFGVTWGTQYF. The CDR3 nucleotides are TGTGCCAGCAGTTTTGGAGTTACCTGGGGGACCCAGTACTTC. Using reference TRBV28 and TRBJ2-5 for the parts outside the CDR3, the full variable domain is DVKVTQSSRYLVKRTGEKVFLECVQDMDHENMFWYRQDPGLGLRLIYFSYDVKMKEKGDIPEGYSVSREKKERFSLILESASTNQTSMYLCASSFGVTWGTQYFGPGTRLLVL.

The chain carries TRBV6-1 and TRBJ2-3; 14 nucleotides line up with TRBD2. V shed 1 base, J shed 4 bases, and the junction held 4 bases outside the gene matches. Germline V gene sequence: CDR1 MNHNS, CDR2 SASEGT. This CDR3 comprises 17 residues. The CDR3 is CASSEVGLAGAADTQYF. CDR3 in DNA: TGTGCCAGCAGTGAAGTGGGACTAGCGGGAGCGGCAGATACGCAGTATTTT.

The chain couples TRBV10-3 to TRBJ2-7, with D tentatively TRBD1 (6 bases). CDR1 ENHRY and CDR2 SYGVKD come from the germline V gene. This CDR3 comprises 14 residues. V lost 1 base to trimming and J lost 1 base, with 8 bases between them. This chain's CDR3 is CAISELGASYEQYF. The CDR3 DNA follows: TGTGCCATCAGTGAGTTGGGGGCGTCCTACGAGCAGTACTTC.

This sequence joins TRBV11-1 and TRBJ1-1; possibly TRBD1 for D (6 bases). Trimming pared 5 bases from V and 0 bases from J, leaving 16 bases between. The CDR3 loop spans 16 amino acids. CDR1 and CDR2 (germline): SGHAT, FQDESV (reference sequence). CDR3 amino acids: CASSTPRDTMNTEAFF. CDR3 bases: TGTGCCAGCAGCACCCCGAGGGACACTATGAACACTGAAGCTTTCTTT. Looking up the rest from reference TRBV11-1 and TRBJ1-1 gives the full variable domain: EAEVAQSPRYKITEKSQAVAFWCDPISGHATLYWYRQILGQGPELLVQFQDESVVDDSQLPKDRFSAERLKGVDSTLKIQPAELGDSAMYLCASSTPRDTMNTEAFFGQGTRLTVV.

The chain links TRBV6-1 to TRBJ2-2; tentative D call: TRBD2 (6 bases). This CDR3 has 15 amino acids. The V and J ends lost 8 bases and 1 base respectively, with 14 bases between them. The germline V gene encodes CDR1 MNHNS and CDR2 SASEGT. The CDR3 reads CASGQGGLNTGELFF. The DNA for the CDR3 is TGTGCCAGCGGTCAGGGAGGATTGAACACCGGGGAGCTGTTTTTT.

This rearrangement joins TRBV27 to TRBJ1-1; D gene unclear. The CDR3 consists of 13 residues. V lost 3 bases and J lost 6, with 11 bases in between. Germline values: CDR1 MNHEY, CDR2 SMNVEV (reference sequence). The CDR3 sequence: CASSFGIGSEAFF. CDR3 coding DNA: TGTGCCAGCAGTTTTGGGATCGGGTCTGAAGCTTTCTTT.

J is TRBJ1-4 and V is TRBV29-1; unclear D gene. CDR3 size: 11 residues. Trimming left V 2 bases short and J 11 bases short, with 9 bases between. The V gene's germline CDR1 is SQVTM and CDR2 ANQGSEA. The CDR3 region has the DNA TGCAGCGTTGAACGTGTGGGCAAACTGTTTTTT. This gives the protein CSVERVGKLFF.

V is TRBV4-2 and J is TRBJ2-2; D is uncertain. The CDR3 is 15 residues long. Per the germline V gene, CDR1 is LGHNA and CDR2 is YNFKEQ. V was cut by 4 bases and J by 0 bases, with 9 bases left in between. The CDR3 nucleotides are TGTGCCAGCAGCCCGAGCGAGTCGAACACCGGGGAGCTGTTTTTT. It translates to CASSPSESNTGELFF.

The chain joins TRBV9 to TRBJ1-2; D is ambiguous. The germline CDR1 and CDR2 sequences are SGDLS and YYNGEE. CDR3 length: 11 residues. V was shortened by 0 bases and J by 9 bases, with 6 bases between the two germline ends. The DNA of the CDR3 is TGTGCCAGCAGCGTAGACTACCGCTACACCTTC. This encodes CASSVDYRYTF.

The chain combines TRBV13 with TRBJ2-7; 9 bases are a match to TRBD1. Looked up from germline, CDR1 is PRHDT and CDR2 is FYEKMQ (reference sequence). With 3 bases clipped from V and 2 bases from J, the junction kept 5 bases outside the gene matches. This CDR3 is 15 amino acids long. The CDR3 reads CASSFRDRDAYEQYF. As DNA, the CDR3 is TGTGCCAGCAGCTTCCGGGACAGGGACGCCTACGAGCAGTACTTC.

V is TRBV10-3 and J is TRBJ2-7; TRBD1 is a possible D gene (5 bases). The germline V and J ends were trimmed by 2 bases and 6 bases, with 11 bases remaining between them. The CDR3 is 13 amino acids. Germline-derived CDR1 and CDR2 are ENHRY and SYGVKD. In DNA, the CDR3 is TGTGCCATCAGTGAGAACAGCGACAGCGAGCAGTACTTC. The encoded protein is CAISENSDSEQYF.

V usage is TRBV5-4 and J usage is TRBJ2-1; TRBD2 matches 12 bases. Germline assignment: CDR1 SGHNT and CDR2 YYREEE (reference sequence). V shed 6 bases and J 7 bases; nucleotides not matched to a gene: 5. This CDR3 has 14 amino acids. CDR3 bases: TGTGCCAGCATTTCTAGCGGGAGGGATAATGAGCAGTTCTTC. It specifies CASISSGRDNEQFF.

V is TRBV29-1 and J is TRBJ2-2, with a tentative D call TRBD2 (5 bases). V was clipped by 4 bases and J by 5 bases, with 8 bases between them. The V gene's germline CDR1 is SQVTM and CDR2 ANQGSEA. This CDR3 contains 12 residues. The CDR3 DNA follows: TGCAGCGTTGTGTGGGAGACCGGGGAGCTGTTTTTT. Residues: CSVVWETGELFF.

CDR3 bases: TGTGCCAGCTGCCCCTCTGGTGAGGGGAGCCTGCCAGACTCAACTAATGAAAAACTGTTTTTT. Amino acid sequence: CASCPSGEGSLPDSTNEKLFF. The genes are TRBV7-7 and TRBJ1-4, with D maybe TRBD1 (5 bases). CDR1 is SSHAT, CDR2 FNYEAQ, per germline (reference sequence). Trimming took off 8 bases at V and 0 bases at J, with 31 bases between the two ends. There are 21 residues in the CDR3.

The chain uses TRBV29-1 and TRBJ1-1; unclear D gene. Germline CDR1 and CDR2: SQVTM and ANQGSEA. V was shortened by 8 bases and J by 2 bases, with 12 bases between the two germline ends. The CDR3 runs to 12 residues. This chain's CDR3 is CSSTATNTEAFF. CDR3 sequence (DNA): TGCAGCAGCACAGCAACCAACACTGAAGCTTTCTTT.

This clone has just one count. The CDR3 sequence is CSGNEISYNEQFF. The CDR3 DNA is TGCAGCGGGAACGAAATCTCCTACAATGAGCAGTTCTTC. The chain links TRBV29-1 to TRBJ2-1; D is unresolved. The V end was cut by 7 bases, the J end by 0 bases, with 10 bases between. CDR1 SQVTM and CDR2 ANQGSEA come from the germline V gene. This CDR3 is built from 13 residues.

V and J are TRBV27 and TRBJ1-5; the D gene is possibly TRBD1 (5 bases). This CDR3 contains 15 residues. The ends were cut back, 3 bases at V and 7 bases at J, with 16 bases in the middle. Germline CDR1 MNHEY, CDR2 SMNVEV (reference sequence). The CDR3 coding sequence is TGTGCCAGCAGTTTGTTCGCCGGGGCGGGACAGCCCCAGCATTTT. This encodes CASSLFAGAGQPQHF.

This clone was seen only once. The CDR3 region has the DNA TGTGCCAGTGGTAGGCGACCGCACACAGATACGCAGTATTTT. Translation: CASGRRPHTDTQYF. The rearrangement links TRBV27 to TRBJ2-3; unclear D gene. The CDR3 loop spans 14 amino acids. Between the trimmed V and J ends, which lost 9 bases and 2 bases, there was a span of 15 bases. The germline V gene has CDR1 MNHEY and CDR2 SMNVEV (reference sequence).

This sequence joins TRBV2 and TRBJ2-7, with D perhaps matching TRBD1 or TRBD2 (5 bases each). V dropped 4 bases and J dropped 6 bases, with 16 bases sitting between them. CDR1 and CDR2 from the germline V gene are SNHLY and FYNNEI. CDR3 length: 14 residues. CDR3 loop: CASSGGGPEGEQYF. The CDR3 DNA sequence: TGTGCCAGCAGTGGGGGCGGTCCAGAGGGCGAGCAGTACTTC.

This chain connects TRBV18 to TRBJ2-7; tentatively, D is TRBD2 (5 bases). The CDR3 runs to 13 residues. Trimming took 2 bases from V and 2 from J, leaving 7 bases between them. Germline CDR1 is KGHSH and CDR2 is LQKENI. DNA for the CDR3: TGTGCCAGCTCACCAGGGAGCGCCTACGAGCAGTACTTC. The encoded protein is CASSPGSAYEQYF.

The rearrangement joins TRBV27 to TRBJ2-7; D is unresolved. CDR1 is MNHEY, CDR2 SMNVEV, per germline (reference sequence). Trimming stripped 5 bases from V and 0 bases from J, with 8 bases between. The CDR3 contains 13 residues. The CDR3 spells CASSLQASYEQYF. CDR3 DNA sequence: TGTGCCAGCAGTCTACAAGCCTCCTACGAGCAGTACTTC.

The V gene is TRBV13, the J gene TRBJ2-7; 10 nucleotides line up with TRBD2. CDR1 and CDR2 from the germline V gene are PRHDT and FYEKMQ (reference sequence). J was trimmed by 5 bases and V by 1 base; bases with no gene match: 8. There are 16 residues in the CDR3. CDR3 region: CASSLEGSGRINEQYF. CDR3 in DNA: TGTGCCAGCAGCTTAGAGGGTAGCGGGAGGATCAACGAGCAGTACTTC.

The chain couples TRBV7-6 to TRBJ2-3; D uncertain. The CDR3 spans 14 residues. Germline CDR1 is SGHVS and CDR2 is FNYEAQ. The V and J ends lost 0 bases and 2 bases respectively, with 6 bases between them. CDR3: CASSLAPLTDTQYF. The CDR3 DNA sequence: TGTGCCAGCAGCTTAGCGCCTCTCACAGATACGCAGTATTTT.

The chain is built from TRBV7-2 and TRBJ2-7, with no clear D. The CDR3 has 12 residues. Trimming pared 5 bases from V and 7 bases from J, leaving 12 bases between. Per germline, CDR1 SGHTA and CDR2 FQGNSA. The CDR3 here is CASSPGVVEQYF. In nucleotides, the CDR3 is TGTGCCAGCAGCCCGGGCGTAGTGGAGCAGTACTTC.

This rearrangement joins TRBV27 to TRBJ2-3; 12 bases match TRBD2. Looked up from germline, CDR1 is MNHEY and CDR2 is SMNVEV (reference sequence). The CDR3 is 16 amino acids. V shed 5 bases, J shed 4 bases, and the junction held 7 bases outside the gene matches. The CDR3 region is CASSASPSGRADTQYF. As DNA, the CDR3 is TGTGCCAGCAGTGCCAGCCCTAGCGGGAGGGCAGATACGCAGTATTTT.